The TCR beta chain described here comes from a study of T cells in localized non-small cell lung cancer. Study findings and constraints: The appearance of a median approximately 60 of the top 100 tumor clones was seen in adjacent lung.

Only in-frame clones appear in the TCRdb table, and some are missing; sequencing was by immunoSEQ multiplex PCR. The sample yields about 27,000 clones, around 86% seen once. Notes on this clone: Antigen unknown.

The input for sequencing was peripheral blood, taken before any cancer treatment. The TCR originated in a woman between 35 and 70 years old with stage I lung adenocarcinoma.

CDR3 DNA sequence: TGTGCCTGGACCGCGACCGGGACACAGTACTTC. Its protein product is CAWTATGTQYF. This chain connects TRBV30 to TRBJ2-7; D is possibly TRBD1 (6 bases). The CDR3 is 11 residues long. V lost 4 bases and J 10 bases, leaving 14 bases between the germline ends. Germline V gene sequence: CDR1 GTSNPN, CDR2 SVGIG (reference sequence). Filled out from reference TRBV30 and TRBJ2-7, the complete variable domain reads SQTIHQWPATLVQPVGSPLSLECTVEGTSNPNLYWYRQAAGRGLQLLFYSVGIGQISSEVPQNLSASRPQDRQFILSSKKLLLSDSGFYLCAWTATGTQYFGPGTRLTVT.